This T cell receptor beta chain is drawn from a study of T-cell reconstitution after alpha-beta-depleted transplantation in children. With V trimmed by 5 bases and J by 5 bases, 9 bases remained unmatched. Germline values: CDR1 SGHAT, CDR2 FQNNGV. This CDR3 region has 15 residues. Preparation of the TCRbeta library used unique molecular identifiers. A single record per CDR3 protein comes from TCRdb applying MiXCR to the PCR reads. The sample carries about 480,000 distinct CDR3 sequences, about an eighth recorded once. This TCR derives from a human donor who donated a stem cell graft to a child with combined immunodeficiency. Sequencing was performed on PBMCs from the stem cell graft donor, taken from the stem cell graft. The chain couples TRBV11-2 to TRBJ1-1; 9 bases match TRBD1. CDR3 loop: CASSPRDRAETEAFF. In DNA form, the CDR3 reads TGTGCCAGCAGCCCCCGGGACAGGGCGGAGACTGAAGCTTTCTTT. The full variable domain, rest sourced from reference TRBV11-2 and TRBJ1-1, is EAGVAQSPRYKIIEKRQSVAFWCNPISGHATLYWYQQILGQGPKLLIQFQNNGVVDDSQLPKDRFSAERLKGVDSTLKIQPAKLEDSAVYLCASSPRDRAETEAFFGQGTRLTVV.